Following are 17 T cell receptor beta chains from one sample sequenced in a study of cytomegalovirus exposure and HLA in healthy donors. Generated by immunoSEQ multiplex PCR, the TCRdb table keeps only in-frame clones and is missing some. Among a few hundred thousand clones listed, 80% to 90% were seen once. Sequencing was performed on PBMCs. Source of these receptors: a woman aged 18-35 years in good health and CMV-seronegative.

This sequence joins TRBV19 and TRBJ1-2; weak D call: TRBD1 (5 bases). V lost 4 bases to trimming and J lost 5 bases, with 23 bases between them. Germline V gene data show CDR1 as LNHDA and CDR2 as SQIVND (reference sequence). The CDR3 has 17 amino acids. The CDR3 nucleotides are TGTGCCAGTAGTACCCCAGGGCTGGTCGTTTCGGATTATGGCTACACCTTC. Protein product: CASSTPGLVVSDYGYTF.

This rearrangement joins TRBV2 to TRBJ2-1, with TRBD2 matching 14 bases. V lost 6 bases and J lost 7; bases outside the gene matches: 8. This CDR3 contains 16 residues. CDR1 is SNHLY and CDR2 is FYNNEI in the germline V gene. The CDR3 here is CASSPGTSGSLNEQFF. As DNA, the CDR3 is TGTGCCAGCAGCCCGGGGACTAGCGGGAGTTTGAATGAGCAGTTCTTC. Complete variable domain (other parts from reference TRBV2 and TRBJ2-1): EPEVTQTPSHQVTQMGQEVILRCVPISNHLYFYWYRQILGQKVEFLVSFYNNEISEKSEIFDDQFSVERPDGSNFTLKIRSTKLEDSAMYFCASSPGTSGSLNEQFFGPGTRLTVL.

V usage is TRBV5-1 and J usage is TRBJ2-3; D gene ambiguous. Germline CDR1 SGHRS, CDR2 YFSETQ. Trimming left V 2 bases short and J 6 bases short, with 4 bases between. This CDR3 has 11 amino acids. As DNA, the CDR3 is TGCGCCAGCAGCTTTGGCGATACGCAGTATTTT. Translated: CASSFGDTQYF. Looking up the rest from reference TRBV5-1 and TRBJ2-3 gives the full variable domain: KAGVTQTPRYLIKTRGQQVTLSCSPISGHRSVSWYQQTPGQGLQFLFEYFSETQRNKGNFPGRFSGRQFSNSRSEMNVSTLELGDSALYLCASSFGDTQYFGPGTRLTVL.

This chain connects TRBV19 to TRBJ1-5, with TRBD1 as a possible D gene (5 bases). This CDR3 spans 16 amino acids. Germline V gives CDR1 LNHDA, CDR2 SQIVND (reference sequence). V dropped 7 bases and J dropped 0 bases, with 16 bases sitting between them. CDR3 amino acids: CASTDLSGVSNQPQHF. The DNA of the CDR3 is TGTGCCAGTACCGACCTGTCGGGGGTTAGCAATCAGCCCCAGCATTTT. The full variable domain, in which reference TRBV19 and TRBJ1-5 provide the parts outside the CDR3, is DGGITQSPKYLFRKEGQNVTLSCEQNLNHDAMYWYRQDPGQGLRLIYYSQIVNDFQKGDIAEGYSVSREKKESFPLTVTSAQKNPTAFYLCASTDLSGVSNQPQHFGDGTRLSIL.

In the case of this clone: The same CDR3 is also encoded by other DNA sequences in this sample. V and J are TRBV18 and TRBJ1-5; possible D gene TRBD1, 5 bases. The length of the CDR3 is 14 residues. V shed 4 bases and J shed 1 base, with 8 bases lying between them. The germline gives CDR1 KGHSH, CDR2 LQKENI. CDR3 sequence reads: CASSQTGSNQPQHF. Written as DNA, the CDR3 is TGTGCCAGCTCACAAACAGGAAGCAATCAGCCCCAGCATTTT. The full variable domain, in which reference TRBV18 and TRBJ1-5 provide the parts outside the CDR3, is NAGVMQNPRHLVRRRGQEARLRCSPMKGHSHVYWYRQLPEEGLKFMVYLQKENIIDESGMPKERFSAEFPKEGPSILRIQQVVRGDSAAYFCASSQTGSNQPQHFGDGTRLSIL.

This clone was found once. The chain recombines TRBV27 with TRBJ2-3; D remains unclear. V dropped 5 bases and J dropped 0 bases, with 6 bases sitting between them. The CDR3 contains 13 residues. Per germline, CDR1 MNHEY and CDR2 SMNVEV (reference sequence). CDR3 sequence: CASSPYSTDTQYF. CDR3 nucleotide sequence: TGTGCCAGCAGTCCCTACAGCACAGATACGCAGTATTTT.

This chain joins TRBV27 and TRBJ2-1; 8 bases fit TRBD2. The CDR3 contains 14 residues. Germline V gives CDR1 MNHEY, CDR2 SMNVEV (reference sequence). The V segment lost 3 bases and the J segment 10 bases; nucleotides outside the gene matches: 8. CDR3 region: CASSLGGSGGEQFF. CDR3 nucleotides: TGTGCCAGCAGTTTGGGAGGCTCGGGAGGGGAGCAGTTCTTC.

The genes are TRBV7-9 and TRBJ2-3, with TRBD1 matching over 10 bases. The length of the CDR3 is 16 residues. The germline CDR1 and CDR2 sequences are SEHNR and FQNEAQ (reference sequence). V was clipped by 4 bases and J by 1 base; unmatched bases: 5. The CDR3 here is CASSSGQGGGTDTQYF. The DNA for the CDR3 is TGTGCCAGCAGCTCTGGACAGGGGGGAGGCACAGATACGCAGTATTTT.

The chain couples TRBV28 to TRBJ1-1; the D is unclear. The CDR3 covers 15 residues. Deletions cut 3 bases from V and 2 bases from J, with 13 bases between. CDR1 is MDHEN, CDR2 SYDVKM, per germline. CDR3 sequence (DNA): TGTGCCAGCAGTTTGCGACGAGGAGTTAACACTGAAGCTTTCTTT. As protein: CASSLRRGVNTEAFF.

The chain employs TRBV5-6 and TRBJ2-1, with D hard to call. CDR1 and CDR2 from the germline V gene are SGHDT and YYEEEE. V dropped 6 bases and J dropped 0 bases, with 13 bases sitting between them. The CDR3 runs to 15 residues. In DNA form, the CDR3 reads TGTGCCAGCATGCGGAACCCGAGCTCCTACAATGAGCAGTTCTTC. Amino acid sequence: CASMRNPSSYNEQFF.

The chain uses TRBV4-1 and TRBJ2-1; 9 positions agree with TRBD2. This CDR3 is built from 15 residues. Germline V gene sequence: CDR1 MGHRA, CDR2 YSYEKL. V dropped 1 base and J dropped 6; count of bases not matched to a gene: 4. The CDR3 protein is CASSQVAGGGNEQFF. CDR3 nucleotide sequence: TGCGCCAGCAGCCAAGTTGCGGGAGGGGGCAATGAGCAGTTCTTC.

This chain links TRBV5-6 with TRBJ2-5; the match to TRBD1 covers 9 bases. The CDR3 is 17 residues long. Germline CDR1 reads SGHDT; CDR2 reads YYEEEE. J gave up 5 bases and V 0 bases, and 11 bases lay outside the gene matches. CDR3 DNA: TGTGCCAGCAGCTTGGCCGGGGGACAGGGTGGTACGGAGACCCAGTACTTC. This sequence encodes CASSLAGGQGGTETQYF.

This clone was recorded a few times. The chain joins TRBV5-4 to TRBJ2-1; 12 bases are shared with TRBD2. The J segment lost 12 bases and the V segment lost 5 bases, leaving 12 bases of the junction unmatched. Germline V gene data show CDR1 as SGHNT and CDR2 as YYREEE (reference sequence). The CDR3 consists of 15 residues. CDR3 loop: CASSSGTSGPPRQFF. The CDR3 DNA reads as TGTGCCAGCAGTTCCGGGACTAGCGGGCCACCACGGCAGTTCTTC.

The gene calls are TRBV2 and TRBJ2-7; D is unclear. The V gene lost 4 bases and the J gene lost 3 bases, with 4 bases spanning the gap. Germline V gives CDR1 SNHLY, CDR2 FYNNEI. The CDR3 sequence is 11 residues long. The CDR3 reads CASSARYEQYF. In DNA form, the CDR3 reads TGTGCCAGCAGTGCCCGCTACGAGCAGTACTTC.

The CDR3 DNA sequence: TGCGCCAGCGCTAGCGGCAGCTCCTACAATGAGCAGTTCTTC. This gives the protein CASASGSSYNEQFF. This sequence joins TRBV4-3 and TRBJ2-1, with TRBD2 matching over 7 bases. V dropped 8 bases and J dropped 0; count of bases not matched to a gene: 4. The CDR3 is 14 amino acids. Germline CDR1 LGHNA, CDR2 YSLEER.

This rearrangement joins TRBV29-1 to TRBJ2-5, with TRBD1 as a possible D gene (6 bases). V lost 8 bases to trimming and J lost 4 bases, with 14 bases between them. Germline CDR1 reads SQVTM; CDR2 reads ANQGSEA. The CDR3 is 12 residues long. In DNA form, the CDR3 reads TGCAGCACCTCAGGGGCCGGAGAGACCCAGTACTTC. This encodes CSTSGAGETQYF.

This clone was seen a few times. This chain connects TRBV18 to TRBJ2-2; D perhaps matches TRBD2 (7 bases). V lost 2 bases to trimming and J lost 4 bases, with 11 bases between them. The length of the CDR3 is 15 residues. The germline CDR1 and CDR2 sequences are KGHSH and LQKENI. The CDR3 nucleotides read TGTGCCAGCTCACCATACAGGGAGGGCACCGGGGAGCTGTTTTTT. This codes for CASSPYREGTGELFF.